This TCR beta chain was found in a study of cytomegalovirus exposure and HLA in healthy donors. On the study more broadly: The study placed 80% to 90% of its 398 genotyped donors in the Caucasian-associated ancestry cluster. Study-level findings and limits: Association of a missense DCLRE1C variant with TCR beta V- and J-gene trimming was reported in a later analysis. Among TCR beta chains, those listed as cytomegalovirus-associated numbered under 200. Later analysis identified several of the most significant clusters that appeared linked to common viral pathogens.

The germline V gene encodes CDR1 SGHRS and CDR2 YFSETQ. The CDR3 has 14 residues. V was cut by 4 bases and J by 0 bases, with 9 bases left in between. Amplification used 60 Vbeta primers and 13 Jbeta primers. The repertoire was sequenced with immunoSEQ multiplex PCR; TCRdb's copy has only in-frame clones and lacks some. Of about 150,000 clones in the sample, roughly 64% were seen once. This clone was seen more than once but under ten times. What it recognizes is unknown. The sequenced sample consisted of PBMCs. This clonotype was obtained from a young woman in good health and CMV-seropositive. The gene calls are TRBV5-1 and TRBJ2-3; no clear D. CDR3: CASSSPRSTDTQYF. CDR3 nucleotide sequence: TGCGCCAGCAGCAGCCCTCGTAGCACAGATACGCAGTATTTT. Together with reference TRBV5-1 and TRBJ2-3, the CDR3 gives the full variable domain: KAGVTQTPRYLIKTRGQQVTLSCSPISGHRSVSWYQQTPGQGLQFLFEYFSETQRNKGNFPGRFSGRQFSNSRSEMNVSTLELGDSALYLCASSSPRSTDTQYFGPGTRLTVL.